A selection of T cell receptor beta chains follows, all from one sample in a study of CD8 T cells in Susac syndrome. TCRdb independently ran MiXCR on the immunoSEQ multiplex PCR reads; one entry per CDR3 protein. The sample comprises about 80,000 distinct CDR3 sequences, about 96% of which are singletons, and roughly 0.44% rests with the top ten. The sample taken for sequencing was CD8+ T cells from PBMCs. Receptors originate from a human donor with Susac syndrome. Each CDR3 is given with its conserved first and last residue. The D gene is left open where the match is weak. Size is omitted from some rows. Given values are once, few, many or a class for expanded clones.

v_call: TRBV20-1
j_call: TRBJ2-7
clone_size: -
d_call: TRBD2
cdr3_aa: CSAWTSGNYEQYF
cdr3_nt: TGCAGTGCGTGGACTAGCGGGAACTACGAGCAGTACTTC

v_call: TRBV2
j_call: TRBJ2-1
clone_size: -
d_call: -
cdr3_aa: CASSEGSTSYNEQFF
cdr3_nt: TGTGCCAGCAGTGAGGGTTCTACCTCCTACAATGAGCAGTTCTTC

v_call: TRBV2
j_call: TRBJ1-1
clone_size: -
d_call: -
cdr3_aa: CASSGVAAFF
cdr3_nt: TGTGCCAGCAGTGGGGTGGCCGCTTTCTTT

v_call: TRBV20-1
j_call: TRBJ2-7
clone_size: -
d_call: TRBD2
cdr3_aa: CRASGNLNPYEQYF
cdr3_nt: TGCAGGGCTAGCGGGAACCTAAACCCCTACGAGCAGTACTTC

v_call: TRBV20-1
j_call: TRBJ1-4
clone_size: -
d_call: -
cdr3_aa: CSAEEETTNEKLFF
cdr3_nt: TGCAGTGCTGAGGAGGAAACAACTAATGAAAAACTGTTTTTT

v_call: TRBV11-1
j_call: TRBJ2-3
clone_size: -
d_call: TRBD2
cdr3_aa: CASSLLLAGGQKTYTDTQYF
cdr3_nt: TGTGCCAGCAGCTTACTCCTAGCGGGGGGCCAAAAAACCTACACAGATACGCAGTATTTT

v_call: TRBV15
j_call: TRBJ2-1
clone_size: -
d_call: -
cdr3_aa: CATSTGAASYNEQFF
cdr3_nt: TGTGCCACCAGCACAGGGGCTGCTTCCTACAATGAGCAGTTCTTC

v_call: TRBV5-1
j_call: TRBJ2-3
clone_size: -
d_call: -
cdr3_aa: CASSPRPVNTQYF
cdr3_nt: TGCGCCAGCAGCCCTAGACCGGTTAATACGCAGTATTTT

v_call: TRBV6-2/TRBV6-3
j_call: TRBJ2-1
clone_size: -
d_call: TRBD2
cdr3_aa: CASSYSTRVAGGSVSSYNEQFF
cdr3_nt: TGTGCCAGCAGTTACTCGACCCGGGTAGCGGGAGGATCCGTAAGCTCCTACAATGAGCAGTTCTTC

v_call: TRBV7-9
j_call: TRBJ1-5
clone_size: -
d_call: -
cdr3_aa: CASSEEHQPQHF
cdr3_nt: TGTGCCAGCAGCGAGGAGCATCAGCCCCAGCATTTT

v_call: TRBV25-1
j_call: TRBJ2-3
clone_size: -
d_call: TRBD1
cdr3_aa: CASNRGGTDTQYF
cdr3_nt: TGTGCCAGCAACAGGGGAGGCACAGATACGCAGTATTTT

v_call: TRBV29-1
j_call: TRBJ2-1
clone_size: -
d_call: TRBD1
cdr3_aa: CSVPGQEGNEQFF
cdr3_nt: TGCAGCGTCCCGGGACAGGAGGGTAATGAGCAGTTCTTC

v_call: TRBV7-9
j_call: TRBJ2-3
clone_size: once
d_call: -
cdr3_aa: CASSGPVGDTQYF
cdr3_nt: TGTGCCAGCAGCGGTCCGGTTGGGGATACGCAGTATTTT

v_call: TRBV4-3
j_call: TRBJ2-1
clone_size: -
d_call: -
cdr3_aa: CASSQGLGGYNEQFF
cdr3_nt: TGCGCCAGCAGCCAAGGACTAGGGGGATACAATGAGCAGTTCTTC

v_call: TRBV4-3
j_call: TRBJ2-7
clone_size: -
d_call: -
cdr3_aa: CASSQESGPAYEQYF
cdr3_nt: TGCGCCAGCAGCCAAGAGTCAGGGCCCGCCTACGAGCAGTACTTC

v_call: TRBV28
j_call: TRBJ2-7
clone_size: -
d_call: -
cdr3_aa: CASSLRPDPIEQYF
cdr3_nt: TGTGCCAGCAGTTTAAGGCCCGATCCTATTGAGCAGTACTTC

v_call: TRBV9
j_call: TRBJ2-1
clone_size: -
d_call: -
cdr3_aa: CASSVVGAGNEQFF
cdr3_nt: TGTGCCAGCAGCGTAGTCGGGGCCGGCAATGAGCAGTTCTTC

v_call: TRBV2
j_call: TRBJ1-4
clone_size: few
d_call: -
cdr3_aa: CASSAAGTLREKLFF
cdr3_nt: TGTGCCAGCAGTGCCGCCGGGACACTGAGGGAAAAACTGTTTTTT